The rows below give T cell receptor beta chains drawn from one sample of a study of control samples from healthy donors and cancer patients. This table comes from immunoSEQ multiplex PCR, and its TCRdb copy is limited to in-frame clones, with some not included. In the table there are 400,000 to 500,000 clones, approximately 92% of which are singletons. Sequencing was carried out using PBMCs. Receptors were obtained from a middle-aged man with head and neck cancer. The CDR3 runs from the conserved cysteine through the conserved F or W. The D gene is left open where the match is weak.

>TRBV7-6|-|13|TRBJ2-7
CASSLYFRREQYF
TGTGCCAGCAGCTTATACTTTCGTAGAGAGCAGTACTTC
>TRBV5-6|TRBD2|16|TRBJ2-2
CASSPGLAGPIGELFF
TGTGCCAGCAGCCCTGGACTAGCGGGGCCGATAGGGGAGCTGTTTTTT
>TRBV6-2/TRBV6-3|-|13|TRBJ1-2
CASSSPVNYGYTF
TGTGCCAGCAGTTCACCCGTTAACTATGGCTACACCTTC
>TRBV7-2|TRBD2|18|TRBJ2-7
CASSLSLSAGPGGYEQYF
TGTGCCAGCAGCTTATCCCTTTCGGCAGGCCCGGGAGGGTACGAGCAGTACTTC
>TRBV7-2|-|13|TRBJ2-7
CASSLDPPYEQYF
TGTGCCAGCAGCTTGGACCCTCCCTACGAGCAGTACTTC
>TRBV19|TRBD1|15|TRBJ2-1
CASSISPGQFDEQFF
TGTGCCAGTAGTATTTCCCCGGGACAGTTTGATGAGCAGTTCTTC
>TRBV28|-|17|TRBJ1-2
CASSLPGGDKSNYGYTF
TGTGCCAGCAGTTTACCTGGGGGAGACAAATCAAACTATGGCTACACCTTC
>TRBV7-9|-|17|TRBJ1-1
CASSPPFVGPDYTEAFF
TGTGCCAGCAGCCCTCCTTTTGTAGGGCCTGACTACACTGAAGCTTTCTTT
>TRBV28|-|14|TRBJ1-1
CASSTRRRGTEAFF
TGTGCCAGCAGCACCAGGAGGCGGGGCACTGAAGCTTTCTTT
>TRBV11-3|-|16|TRBJ2-1
CASSLLGRTNLNEQFF
TGTGCCAGCAGCTTACTGGGACGGACCAATCTCAATGAGCAGTTCTTC
>TRBV5-1|-|11|TRBJ2-7
CASSLMEEQYF
TGCGCCAGCAGCTTGATGGAAGAGCAGTACTTC
>TRBV19|-|14|TRBJ2-1
CASSIWSPIFGQFF
TGTGCCAGTAGTATCTGGTCCCCAATTTTTGGGCAGTTCTTC
>TRBV27|TRBD2|17|TRBJ2-1
CASSLFFETSGRYEQFF
TGTGCCAGCAGTTTATTCTTCGAAACTAGCGGGAGGTATGAGCAGTTCTTC
>TRBV2|-|14|TRBJ2-1
CASSPRTSYNEQFF
TGTGCCAGCAGCCCGAGGACCAGTTACAATGAGCAGTTCTTC
>TRBV4-3|-|13|TRBJ1-2
CASSHPRGYGYTF
TGCGCCAGCAGCCATCCAAGAGGATACGGCTACACCTTC
>TRBV6-2/TRBV6-3|-|14|TRBJ1-3
CASSYVASGNTIYF
TGTGCCAGCAGTTATGTGGCTTCTGGAAACACCATATATTTT
>TRBV9|-|13|TRBJ2-7
CASSLSGSHEQYF
TGTGCCAGCAGCCTAAGCGGCTCGCACGAGCAGTACTTC
>TRBV5-3|-|12|TRBJ2-2
CRGQADTGELFF
TGCCGGGGGCAGGCGGACACCGGGGAGCTGTTTTTT
>TRBV7-3|-|14|TRBJ2-3
CASSPDHGTDTQYF
TGTGCCAGCAGCCCCGACCATGGCACAGATACGCAGTATTTT
>TRBV28|TRBD2|14|TRBJ2-1
CASKTGGPYNEQFF
TGTGCCAGCAAGACGGGGGGGCCCTACAATGAGCAGTTCTTC
>TRBV19|-|15|TRBJ1-5
CASSTRGDSNQPQHF
TGTGCCAGTAGTACCCGCGGCGATAGCAATCAGCCCCAGCATTTT
>TRBV10-2|-|15|TRBJ2-7
CASSESGVRNYEQYF
TGCGCCAGCAGTGAGTCGGGAGTGAGGAACTACGAGCAGTACTTC
>TRBV11-2|TRBD1|16|TRBJ1-6
CASSLTGTGIDSPLHF
TGTGCCAGCAGCTTGACTGGGACAGGGATAGATTCACCCCTCCACTTT
>TRBV27|-|13|TRBJ2-5
CASGRGFGETQYF
TGTGCCAGCGGGAGAGGGTTTGGAGAGACCCAGTACTTC
>TRBV11-2|-|13|TRBJ2-5
CASSRTFQETQYF
TGTGCCAGCAGCCGGACTTTCCAAGAGACCCAGTACTTC
>TRBV19|-|13|TRBJ1-6
CASSSLGGSPLHF
TGTGCCAGTAGTTCACTCGGGGGTTCACCCCTCCACTTT
>TRBV28|-|12|TRBJ2-7
CASSFRLDEQYF
TGTGCCAGCAGCTTCCGGTTGGACGAGCAGTACTTC